This entry concerns a single TCR beta chain. Its target is not known. This sample is part of a study of T cell responses to AZD1222 COVID-19 vaccine. TCRdb keeps only in-frame clones here, not all; method: immunoSEQ multiplex PCR. The sample has about 86,000 clones, almost 80% seen once. General observations from the study: Nearly half of spike-specific TCRs reportedly target unmutated variant regions. The donors showed a predominance of white British ancestry and of females, with possible underestimation of clonal diversity. Increases in Spike-specific TCR breadth and depth were seen after two AZD1222 doses.

The sequencing here drew on peripheral blood, taken on day 0 of AZD1222 vaccination. The TCR originated in an adult in good health.

The chain's CDR3 is CASSLRGGGEQYF. The CDR3 DNA follows: TGTGCCAGCAGCTTGAGAGGAGGCGGCGAGCAGTACTTC. V is TRBV5-4 and J is TRBJ2-7, with a tentative D call TRBD2 (5 bases). The CDR3 totals 13 residues. Trimming removed 1 base from V and 6 bases from J, with 11 bases in between. CDR1 is SGHNT, CDR2 YYREEE, per germline (reference sequence).